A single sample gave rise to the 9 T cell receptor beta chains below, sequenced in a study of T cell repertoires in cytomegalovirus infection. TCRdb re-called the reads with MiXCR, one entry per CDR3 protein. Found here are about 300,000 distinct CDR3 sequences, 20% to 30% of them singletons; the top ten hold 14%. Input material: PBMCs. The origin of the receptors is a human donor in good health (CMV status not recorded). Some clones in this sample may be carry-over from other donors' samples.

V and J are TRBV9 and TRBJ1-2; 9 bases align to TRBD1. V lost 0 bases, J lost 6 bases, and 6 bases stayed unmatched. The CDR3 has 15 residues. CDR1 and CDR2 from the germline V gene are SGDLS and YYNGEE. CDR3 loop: CASSVGTGGVDGYTF. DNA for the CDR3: TGTGCCAGCAGCGTAGGTACAGGGGGCGTAGATGGCTACACCTTC.

In DNA, the CDR3 is TGTGCCAGCAGCCAAGTGGGCGAGCGCAATGAGCAGTTCTTC. As protein: CASSQVGERNEQFF. The chain employs TRBV3-1 and TRBJ2-1; no clear D gene. The CDR3 totals 14 residues. Germline V gene lookup returns CDR1 LGHDT and CDR2 YNNKEL (reference sequence). Trimming cost V 1 base and J 6 bases, with 10 bases left between them.

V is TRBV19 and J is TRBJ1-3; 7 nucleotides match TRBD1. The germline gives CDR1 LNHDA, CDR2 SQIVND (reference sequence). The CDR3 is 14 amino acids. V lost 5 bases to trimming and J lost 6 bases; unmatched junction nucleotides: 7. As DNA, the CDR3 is TGTGCCAGTAGTTCGACGACAGGGTTAAACACCATATATTTT. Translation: CASSSTTGLNTIYF.

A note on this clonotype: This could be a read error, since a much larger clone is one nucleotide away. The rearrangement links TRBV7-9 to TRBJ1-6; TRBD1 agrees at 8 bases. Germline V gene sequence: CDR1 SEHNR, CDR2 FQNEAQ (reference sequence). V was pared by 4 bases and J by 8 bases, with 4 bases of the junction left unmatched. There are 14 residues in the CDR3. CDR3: CASSSGQGYSPLHF. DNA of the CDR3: TGTGCCAGCAGCTCCGGACAGGGATATTCACCCCTCCACTTT. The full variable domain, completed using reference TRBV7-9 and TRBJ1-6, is DTGVSQNPRHKITKRGQNVTFRCDPISEHNRLYWYRQTLGQGPEFLTYFQNEAQLEKSRLLSDRFSAERPKGSFSTLEIQRTEQGDSAMYLCASSSGQGYSPLHFGNGTRLTVT.

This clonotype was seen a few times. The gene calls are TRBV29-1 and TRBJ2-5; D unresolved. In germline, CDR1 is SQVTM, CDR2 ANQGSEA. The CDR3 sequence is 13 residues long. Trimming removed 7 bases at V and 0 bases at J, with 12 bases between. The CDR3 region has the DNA TGCAGCGCCCTACCTGGGAACCAAGAGACCCAGTACTTC. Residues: CSALPGNQETQYF.

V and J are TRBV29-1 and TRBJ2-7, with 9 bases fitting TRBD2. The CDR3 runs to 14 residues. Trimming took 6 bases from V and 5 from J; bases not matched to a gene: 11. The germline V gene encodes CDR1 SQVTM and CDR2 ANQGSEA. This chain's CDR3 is CSVEGASGMDEQYF. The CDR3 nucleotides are TGCAGCGTCGAGGGGGCTAGCGGGATGGACGAGCAGTACTTC.

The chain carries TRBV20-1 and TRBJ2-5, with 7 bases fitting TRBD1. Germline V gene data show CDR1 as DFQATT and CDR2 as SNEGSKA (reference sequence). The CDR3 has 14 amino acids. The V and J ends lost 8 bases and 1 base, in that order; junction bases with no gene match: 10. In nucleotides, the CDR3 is TGCAGTCCAGATCTTAGGACAGGCCAAGAGACCCAGTACTTC. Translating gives CSPDLRTGQETQYF.

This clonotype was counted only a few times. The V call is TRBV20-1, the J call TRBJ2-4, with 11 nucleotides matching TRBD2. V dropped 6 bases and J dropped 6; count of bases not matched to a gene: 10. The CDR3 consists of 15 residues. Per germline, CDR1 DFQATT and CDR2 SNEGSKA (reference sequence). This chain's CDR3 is CSATGTSGMGNIQYF. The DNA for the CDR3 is TGCAGTGCGACCGGGACTAGCGGCATGGGAAACATTCAGTACTTC.

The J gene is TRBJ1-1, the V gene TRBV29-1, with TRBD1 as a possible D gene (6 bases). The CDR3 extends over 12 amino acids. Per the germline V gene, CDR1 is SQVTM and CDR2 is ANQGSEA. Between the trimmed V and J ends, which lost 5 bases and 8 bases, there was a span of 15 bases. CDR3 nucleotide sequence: TGCAGCGTTCTCTCAAACAGGGACGAAGCTTTCTTT. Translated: CSVLSNRDEAFF.